Here is one TCR beta chain with its context. What antigen it recognizes has not been identified. No base quality values were provided; no much bigger clone lies one nucleotide off. This specimen comes from a study of T cell responses to AZD1222 COVID-19 vaccine listed by TCRdb under 2021. Background for the entire study: AZD1222 recipients given second doses at about 4 weeks or at about 12 weeks were pooled, since spike-specific TCR depth and breadth were not found to differ between the two schedules. A total of 233 trial participants underwent TCR sequencing, of whom 200 to 220 received two doses of AZD1222 and some 26 received two doses of the MenACWY control vaccine. Trial participants were enrolled by age into 18-55, 56-69 and 70-plus year subgroups, with approximately 150, 28 and 58 TCR-sequenced participants respectively. Study-wide findings and limitations: Nearly half of unique spike-specific TCRs reportedly recognized epitopes outside regions mutated in the B.1.351 and B.1.1.7 variants. In the small 56-69-year group, the increase in depth fell short of significance, most likely because of low power. Participants were mostly white British and included more females than males, and it was suggested by the authors that clonal diversity may have been underestimated. No day 14 peak-response samples were available, so repertoires were characterized only after the peak T cell response. After two AZD1222 doses, both the breadth and the depth of spike-specific TCRs were significantly higher than at day 0 and than in MenACWY recipients. Vaccine-associated CD4 TCRs spanned the whole spike protein, with dominant responses in regions 160-218 and 743-854. Conclusions about previously exposed vaccinees are limited because only 5 or 6 AZD1222 recipients were SARS-CoV-2 seropositive at baseline.

Reading the germline V gene (reference sequence) gives CDR1 LGHDT and CDR2 YNNKEL. The CDR3 goes from the cysteine to the phenylalanine over 15 residues. This entry keeps only the CDR3 DNA: 45 bases, framed from base 1. Unmatched junction bases come to 8, with V trimmed by 6 bases and J by 2 bases. The meaning of the sample's time point label: baseline before first vaccination. Vaccinee samples were obtained from the UK trials COV001 and COV002, which included a single-blind randomized controlled phase 2/3 trial of AZD1222 (ChAdOx1 nCoV-19) in healthy adults. For TCRbeta chain sequencing, PBMC samples from trial participants were taken at day 0 and at day 28 after the second dose. The CDR3 regions of human TCRbeta chains were subjected to immunosequencing. The original pipeline was this. Repertoire TCRs were checked for matches against a reference library of SARS-CoV-2-specific TCRs that had been generated using the MIRA antigen-specificity platform. Breadth was defined as the fraction of unique TCRs that were SARS-CoV-2-associated. Depth was defined as the fraction of total T cells that were SARS-CoV-2-associated. Using the MIRA data, every spike-specific TCR was mapped to the spike region that the TCR reacted to and assigned to either a CD4 or a CD8 class. Log10-transformed breadth and depth values were compared by one-way ANOVA with Sidak's multiple comparisons tests. TCRdb mirrors the immuneACCESS table, restricted to in-frame sequences. Some clones are absent from its copies; in checked studies, under half trace to an unresolved V gene, and the reason for the others is unknown. V, J and clone size derive from that table, while D and trimming were established from the DNA sequence. The sample records 150,000 or so clones, around nine tenths of which are singletons. About 1.6% of the sample rests with the top ten.

The rearrangement joined TRBV3-1 (or the pseudogene TRBV3-2) to TRBJ2-5, with 8 central nucleotides matching TRBD2. Sample: peripheral blood, taken on day 0 of AZD1222 vaccination. The sequence was obtained from an adult in good health. The DNA sequence is as follows: TGTGCCAGCAGAATCTATGAGCGGGGGCAAGAGACCCAGTACTTC. Its product reads: CASRIYERGQETQYF.